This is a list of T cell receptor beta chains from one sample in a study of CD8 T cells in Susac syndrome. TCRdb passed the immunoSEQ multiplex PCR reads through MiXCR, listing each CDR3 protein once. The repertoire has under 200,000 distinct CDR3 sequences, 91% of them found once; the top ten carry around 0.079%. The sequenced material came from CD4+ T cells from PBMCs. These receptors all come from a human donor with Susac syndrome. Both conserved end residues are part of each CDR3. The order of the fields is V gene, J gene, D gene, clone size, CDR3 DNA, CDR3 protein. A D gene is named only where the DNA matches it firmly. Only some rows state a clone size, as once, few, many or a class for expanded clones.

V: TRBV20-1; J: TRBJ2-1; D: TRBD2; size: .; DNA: TGCAGTGCCCCGGGACTAGCGGGAGGTCACTACAATGAGCAGTTCTTC; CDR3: CSAPGLAGGHYNEQFF
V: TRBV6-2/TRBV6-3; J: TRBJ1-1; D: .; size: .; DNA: TGTGCCAGCACCTTCGACGCTATTGGGAACACTGAAGCTTTCTTT; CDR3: CASTFDAIGNTEAFF
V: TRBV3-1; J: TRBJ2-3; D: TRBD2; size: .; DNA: TGTGCCAGCAGCCAAGATCGAAGCGGGAGTACGCAGTATTTT; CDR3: CASSQDRSGSTQYF
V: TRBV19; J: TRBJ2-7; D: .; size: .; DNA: TGTGCCAGTATGGAAGACAGCCTCTCCTACGAGCAGTACTTC; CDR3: CASMEDSLSYEQYF
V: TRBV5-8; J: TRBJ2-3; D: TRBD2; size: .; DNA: TGTGCCAGCCAGCAGCTTCTACTAGCGGGAGGCCCCACAGATACGCAGTATTTT; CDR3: CASQQLLLAGGPTDTQYF
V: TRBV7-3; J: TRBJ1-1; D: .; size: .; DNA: TGTGCCAGCAGCTTAAACCCCGGGACTGAAGCTTTCTTT; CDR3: CASSLNPGTEAFF
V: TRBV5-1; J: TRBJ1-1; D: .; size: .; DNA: TGCGCCAGCAGCGCCGACAGCCGATACATGAACACTGAAGCTTTCTTT; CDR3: CASSADSRYMNTEAFF
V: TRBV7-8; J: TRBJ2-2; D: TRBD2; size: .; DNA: TGTGCCAGCAGCTATAACGGGCGGGAGGGCCGATGGACCGGGGAGCTGTTTTTT; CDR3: CASSYNGREGRWTGELFF
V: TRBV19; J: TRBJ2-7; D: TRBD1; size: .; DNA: TGTGCCAGTAGTGCCCGGGACAGGGGACTATACGAGCAGTACTTC; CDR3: CASSARDRGLYEQYF
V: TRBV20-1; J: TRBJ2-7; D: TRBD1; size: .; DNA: TGCAGTGCTCCTAACCGGGACAGGGATACCTACGAGCAGTACTTC; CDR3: CSAPNRDRDTYEQYF
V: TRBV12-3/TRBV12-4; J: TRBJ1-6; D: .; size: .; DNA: TGTGCCAGCTCCAAATCGGCAACTTCGAATTCACCCCTCCACTTT; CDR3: CASSKSATSNSPLHF
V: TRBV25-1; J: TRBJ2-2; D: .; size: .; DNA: TGTGCCAGCAGTGGACTTAGAGGGGAGCTGTTTTTT; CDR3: CASSGLRGELFF
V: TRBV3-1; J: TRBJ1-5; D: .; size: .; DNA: TGTGCCAGCAGCCAGACACTGGGGGAAAATCAGCCCCAGCATTTT; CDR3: CASSQTLGENQPQHF
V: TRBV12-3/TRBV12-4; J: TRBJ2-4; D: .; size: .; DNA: TGTGCCAGCACTTACCTTAGGGGGAACATTCAGTACTTC; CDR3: CASTYLRGNIQYF
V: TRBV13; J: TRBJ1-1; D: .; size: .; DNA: TGTGCCAGCAGCTTCCTCCATGGAGGGGAGATGAACACTGAAGCTTTCTTT; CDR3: CASSFLHGGEMNTEAFF
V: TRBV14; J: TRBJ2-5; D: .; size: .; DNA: TGTGCCAGCAGCCAAATTGGGAAGAAGCAAGAGACCCAGTACTTC; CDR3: CASSQIGKKQETQYF
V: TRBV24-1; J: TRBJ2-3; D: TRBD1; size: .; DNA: TGTGCCACCAGTGATTCGACACCGGGACAGGGTAGTACAGATACGCAGTATTTT; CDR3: CATSDSTPGQGSTDTQYF
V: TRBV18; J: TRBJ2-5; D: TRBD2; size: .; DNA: TGTGCCAGCTCACCAGGCAGCGGGATAACGGTGGGAGAGACCCAGTACTTC; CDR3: CASSPGSGITVGETQYF
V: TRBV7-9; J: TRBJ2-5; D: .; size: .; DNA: TGTGCCAGCAGCTTTTGGTTAGCGGAGACCCAGTACTTC; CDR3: CASSFWLAETQYF
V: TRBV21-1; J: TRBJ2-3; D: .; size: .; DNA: TGTGCCAGCAGCAAGAGACTTTTAGATACGCAGTATTTT; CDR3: CASSKRLLDTQYF
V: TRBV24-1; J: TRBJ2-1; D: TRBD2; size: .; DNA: TGTGCCACCAGTGATCCGGTAATGACTAGCGGGAGTCTGAGCTCCTACAATGAGCAGTTCTTC; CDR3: CATSDPVMTSGSLSSYNEQFF
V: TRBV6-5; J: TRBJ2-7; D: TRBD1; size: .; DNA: TGTGCCAGCAGTTACTCAGGTTACAGGGGCTACGAGCAGTACTTC; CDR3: CASSYSGYRGYEQYF
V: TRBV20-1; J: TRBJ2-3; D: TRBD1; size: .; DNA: TGCAGTGCTAGAGAGACACAGGGGTCCGCAGATACGCAGTATTTT; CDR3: CSARETQGSADTQYF
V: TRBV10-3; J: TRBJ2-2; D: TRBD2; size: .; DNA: TGTGCCATCAGAAGGACTAGCGGAAACACCGGGGAGCTGTTTTTT; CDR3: CAIRRTSGNTGELFF
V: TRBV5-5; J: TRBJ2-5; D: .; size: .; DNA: TGTGCCAGCAGCCTATTCGAGAGGGAGACCCAGTACTTC; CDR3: CASSLFERETQYF
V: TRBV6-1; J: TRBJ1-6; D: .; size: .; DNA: TGTGCCAGCAGTCGAACAACAACCGATTCACCCCTCCACTTT; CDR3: CASSRTTTDSPLHF
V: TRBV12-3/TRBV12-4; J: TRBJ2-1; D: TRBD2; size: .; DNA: TGTGCCAGCACCCCGGGACTAGCGGGGAATGAGCAGTTCTTC; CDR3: CASTPGLAGNEQFF
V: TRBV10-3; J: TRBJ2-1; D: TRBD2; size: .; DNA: TGTGCCATCAGCCTAGCGGGGACCTACAATGAGCAGTTCTTC; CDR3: CAISLAGTYNEQFF
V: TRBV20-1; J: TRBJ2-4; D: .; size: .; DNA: TGCAGTGCTGAGGGGGGGCAGGCGGCTGCCATTCAGTACTTC; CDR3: CSAEGGQAAAIQYF
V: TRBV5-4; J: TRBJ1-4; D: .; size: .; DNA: TGTGCCAGCAGCGGGACGGATAATGAAAAACTGTTTTTT; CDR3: CASSGTDNEKLFF
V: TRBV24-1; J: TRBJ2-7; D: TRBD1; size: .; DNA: TGTGCCACCAGTGATTCGCGGACAGGGTATTACGAGCAGTACTTC; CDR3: CATSDSRTGYYEQYF
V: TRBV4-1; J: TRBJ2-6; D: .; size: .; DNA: TGCGCCAGCAGCCAAGATCCCACCTCTGGGGCCAACGTCCTGACTTTC; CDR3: CASSQDPTSGANVLTF
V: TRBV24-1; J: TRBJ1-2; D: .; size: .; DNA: TGTGCCACCAGTGATTTGTGGCAGAACTATGGCTACACCTTC; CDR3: CATSDLWQNYGYTF
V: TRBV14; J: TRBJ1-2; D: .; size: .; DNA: TGTGCCAGCAGCTCCCTGTCGGGGAAGGGCGGTGGCTACACCTTC; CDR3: CASSSLSGKGGGYTF
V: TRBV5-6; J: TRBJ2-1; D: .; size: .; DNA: TGTGCCAGCAGCTGGAGGGACGGGAGCTCCTACAATGAGCAGTTCTTC; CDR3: CASSWRDGSSYNEQFF
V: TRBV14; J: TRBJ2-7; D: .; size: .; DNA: TGTGCCAGCAGCGATCGGACTAGAGGGGGTCTCGAGCAGTACTTC; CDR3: CASSDRTRGGLEQYF
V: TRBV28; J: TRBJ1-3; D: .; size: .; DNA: TGTGCCAGCAGTCCCTGGCGAGGGGGAACTCGAGGAAACACCATATATTTT; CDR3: CASSPWRGGTRGNTIYF
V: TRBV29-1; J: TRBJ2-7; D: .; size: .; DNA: TGCAGCGTTGAGGGCGGGACCAGCTACGAGCAGTACTTC; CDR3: CSVEGGTSYEQYF
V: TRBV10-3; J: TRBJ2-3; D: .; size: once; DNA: TGTGCCATGGACAGGACTAGAGATACGCAGTATTTT; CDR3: CAMDRTRDTQYF
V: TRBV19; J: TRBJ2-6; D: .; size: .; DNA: TGTGCCAGTATTGCAGGGGCCTTCTCTGGGGCCAACGTCCTGACTTTC; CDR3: CASIAGAFSGANVLTF
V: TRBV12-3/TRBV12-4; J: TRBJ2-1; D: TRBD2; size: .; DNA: TGTGCCAGCCTAGGACTAGCGGGAGGATCGGGTGGATACAATGAGCAGTTCTTC; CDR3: CASLGLAGGSGGYNEQFF
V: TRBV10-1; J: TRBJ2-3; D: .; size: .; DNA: TGCGCCAGCAGTGAAAGTGTTGTCACAGATACGCAGTATTTT; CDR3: CASSESVVTDTQYF
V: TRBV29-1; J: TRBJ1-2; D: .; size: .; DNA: TGCAGCGTTGGAGGGTATGGCTACACCTTC; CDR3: CSVGGYGYTF
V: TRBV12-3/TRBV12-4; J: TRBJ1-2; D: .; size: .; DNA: TGTGCCAGCAGTTTGGACCTCGGGGATACCTATGGCTACACCTTC; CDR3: CASSLDLGDTYGYTF
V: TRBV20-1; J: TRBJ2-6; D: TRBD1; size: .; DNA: TGCAGTGCTCTTCCGGGACAGTTATCGACTGGGGCCAACGTCCTGACTTTC; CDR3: CSALPGQLSTGANVLTF
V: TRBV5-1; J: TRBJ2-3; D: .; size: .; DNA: TGCGCCAGCAGCTGGGAAGGGAAAGGCATTGGTACGCAGTATTTT; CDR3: CASSWEGKGIGTQYF
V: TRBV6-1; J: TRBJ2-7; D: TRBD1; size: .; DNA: TGTGCCAGCAGCCGAACCGGGACAGGGACCTCCTACGAGCAGTACTTC; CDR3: CASSRTGTGTSYEQYF
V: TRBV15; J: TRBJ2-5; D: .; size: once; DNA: TGTGCCACCAGCAGAGATCCTGGAGCGGTGATCCAAGAGACCCAGTACTTC; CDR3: CATSRDPGAVIQETQYF
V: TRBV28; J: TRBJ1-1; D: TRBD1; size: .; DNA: TGTGCCAGCTTCGTGGGACAGGGGGCTGCTGAAGCTTTCTTT; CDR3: CASFVGQGAAEAFF
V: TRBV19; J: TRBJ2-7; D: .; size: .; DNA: TGTGCCAGTAGTAGGGACACAGGTGACTACGAGCAGTACTTC; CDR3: CASSRDTGDYEQYF
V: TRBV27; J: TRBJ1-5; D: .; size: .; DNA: TGTGCCAGCAGTTTAAGGCCGGAACAGCCCCAGCATTTT; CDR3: CASSLRPEQPQHF
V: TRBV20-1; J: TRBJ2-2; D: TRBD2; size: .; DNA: TGCAGTGCTAGAAAGCGGGGGGGATTGAACACCGGGGAGCTGTTTTTT; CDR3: CSARKRGGLNTGELFF